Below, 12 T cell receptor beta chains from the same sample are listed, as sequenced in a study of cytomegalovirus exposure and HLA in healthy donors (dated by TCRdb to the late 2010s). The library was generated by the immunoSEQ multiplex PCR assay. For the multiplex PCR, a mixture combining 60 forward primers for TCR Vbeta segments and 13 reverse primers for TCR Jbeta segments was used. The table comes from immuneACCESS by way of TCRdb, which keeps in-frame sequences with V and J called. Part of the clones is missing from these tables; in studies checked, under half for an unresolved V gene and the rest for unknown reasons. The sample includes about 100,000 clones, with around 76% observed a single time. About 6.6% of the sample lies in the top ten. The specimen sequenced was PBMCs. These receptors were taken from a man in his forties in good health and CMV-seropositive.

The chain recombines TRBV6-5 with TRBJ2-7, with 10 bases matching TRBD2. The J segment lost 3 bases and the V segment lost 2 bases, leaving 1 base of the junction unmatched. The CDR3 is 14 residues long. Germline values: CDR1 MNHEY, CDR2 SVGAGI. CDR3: CASSYPSGSYEQYF. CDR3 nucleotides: TGTGCCAGCAGTTACCCTAGCGGGAGCTACGAGCAGTACTTC.

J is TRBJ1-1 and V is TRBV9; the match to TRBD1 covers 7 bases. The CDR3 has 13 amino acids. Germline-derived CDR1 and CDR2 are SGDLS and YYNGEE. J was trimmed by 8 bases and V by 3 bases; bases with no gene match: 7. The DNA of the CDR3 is TGTGCCAGCAGCGGGGACAGCCCAACGGAAGCTTTCTTT. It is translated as CASSGDSPTEAFF.

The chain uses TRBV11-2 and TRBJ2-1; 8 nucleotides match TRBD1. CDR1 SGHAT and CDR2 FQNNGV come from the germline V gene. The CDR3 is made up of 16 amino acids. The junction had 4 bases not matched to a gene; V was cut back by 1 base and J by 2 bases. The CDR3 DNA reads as TGTGCCAGCAGCTTAGTTGGACAGGGCGCCTACAATGAGCAGTTCTTC. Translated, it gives CASSLVGQGAYNEQFF.

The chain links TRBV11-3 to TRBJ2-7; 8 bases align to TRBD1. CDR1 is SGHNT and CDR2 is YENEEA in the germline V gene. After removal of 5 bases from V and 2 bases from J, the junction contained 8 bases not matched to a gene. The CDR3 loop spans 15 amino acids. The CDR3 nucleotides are TGTGCCAGCAGCCTAGGACAGGGATTAGCCTACGAGCAGTACTTC. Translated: CASSLGQGLAYEQYF.

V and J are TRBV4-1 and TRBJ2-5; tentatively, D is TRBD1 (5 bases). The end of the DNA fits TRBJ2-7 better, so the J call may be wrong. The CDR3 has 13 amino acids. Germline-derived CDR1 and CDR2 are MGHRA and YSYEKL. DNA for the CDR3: TGCGCCAGTAGTCAGGGCTTAAACGGCGAGCAGTACTTC. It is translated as CASSQGLNGEQYF.

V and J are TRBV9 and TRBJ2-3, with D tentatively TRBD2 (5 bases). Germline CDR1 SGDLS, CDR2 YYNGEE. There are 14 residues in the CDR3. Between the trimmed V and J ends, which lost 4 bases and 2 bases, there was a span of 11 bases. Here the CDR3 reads CASSPGLTTDTQYF. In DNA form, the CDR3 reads TGTGCCAGCAGCCCAGGACTCACCACAGATACGCAGTATTTT. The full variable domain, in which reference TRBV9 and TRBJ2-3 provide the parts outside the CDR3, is DSGVTQTPKHLITATGQRVTLRCSPRSGDLSVYWYQQSLDQGLQFLIQYYNGEERAKGNILERFSAQQFPDLHSELNLSSLELGDSALYFCASSPGLTTDTQYFGPGTRLTVL.

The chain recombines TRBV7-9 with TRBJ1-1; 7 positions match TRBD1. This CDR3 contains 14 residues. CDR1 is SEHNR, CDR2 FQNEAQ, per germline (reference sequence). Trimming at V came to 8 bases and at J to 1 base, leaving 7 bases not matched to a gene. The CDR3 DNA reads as TGTGCCAGCGGCTCCTGGACAGGGAACACTGAAGCTTTCTTT. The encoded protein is CASGSWTGNTEAFF.

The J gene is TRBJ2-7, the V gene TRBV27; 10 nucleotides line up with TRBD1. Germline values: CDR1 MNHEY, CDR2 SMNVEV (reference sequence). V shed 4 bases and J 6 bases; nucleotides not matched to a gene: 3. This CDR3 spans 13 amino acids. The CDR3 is CASSWTGGSEQYF. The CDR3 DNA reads TGTGCCAGCAGTTGGACAGGGGGGAGCGAGCAGTACTTC.

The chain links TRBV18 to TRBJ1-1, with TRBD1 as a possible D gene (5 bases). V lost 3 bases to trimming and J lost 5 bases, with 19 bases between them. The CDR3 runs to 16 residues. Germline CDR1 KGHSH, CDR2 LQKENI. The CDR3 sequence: CASSPAVRQSLTEAFF. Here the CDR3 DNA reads TGTGCCAGCTCACCCGCGGTACGACAGAGTTTAACTGAAGCTTTCTTT.

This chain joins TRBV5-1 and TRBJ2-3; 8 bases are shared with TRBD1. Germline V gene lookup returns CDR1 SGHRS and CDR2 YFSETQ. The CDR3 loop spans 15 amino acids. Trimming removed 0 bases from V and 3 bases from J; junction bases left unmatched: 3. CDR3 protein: CASSLVDRVTDTQYF. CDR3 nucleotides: TGCGCCAGCAGCTTGGTGGACAGGGTAACAGATACGCAGTATTTT.

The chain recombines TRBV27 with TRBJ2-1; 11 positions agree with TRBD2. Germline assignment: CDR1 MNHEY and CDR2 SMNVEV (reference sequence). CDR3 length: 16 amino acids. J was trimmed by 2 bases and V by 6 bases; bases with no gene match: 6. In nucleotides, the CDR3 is TGTGCCAGCAGCTTCCTAGCGGGGGGCCCCTACAATGAGCAGTTCTTC. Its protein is CASSFLAGGPYNEQFF.

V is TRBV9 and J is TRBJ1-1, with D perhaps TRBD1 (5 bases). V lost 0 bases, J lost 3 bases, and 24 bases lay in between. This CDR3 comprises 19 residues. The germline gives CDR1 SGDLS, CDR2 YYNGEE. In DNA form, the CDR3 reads TGTGCCAGCAGCGTAGCCGCCTCTATCCCTTCGGGGGACTACACTGAAGCTTTCTTT. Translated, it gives CASSVAASIPSGDYTEAFF.